This TCR beta chain was observed in a study of blood T cell repertoires in COVID-19. J gave up 5 bases and V 7 bases, and 6 bases lay outside the gene matches. Germline V gene sequence: CDR1 SGHRS, CDR2 YFSETQ. The CDR3 length is 14 residues. TCRdb's table, derived via immunoSEQ multiplex PCR, lists solely in-frame clones and lacks some. Among some 200,000 clones listed, approximately 81% were seen once. The material sequenced was peripheral blood. This TCR came from a man aged 45-60 years who had recovered from COVID-19. The chain links TRBV5-1 to TRBJ2-3; 11 nucleotides agree with TRBD2. The CDR3: CASRSSGRKDTQYF. The CDR3 DNA reads TGCGCCAGCCGATCTAGCGGGAGGAAAGATACGCAGTATTTT.